One sample yielded the 23 T cell receptor beta chains listed below, sequenced in a study of beta chain features in type 1 diabetes. Study-wide results and limits: In every one of the four CD4+ subsets, TCRB CDR3s were moderately but significantly shorter in Type 1 diabetes patients.

Reverse transcription of all isolated RNA meant that expressed TCRB transcripts were sequenced. Assay used: immunoSEQ multiplex PCR; TCRdb lists only in-frame clones, some missing. The profile shows about 700,000 clones, around 15% of them singletons. The antigens for these receptors are not known. The material sequenced was naive CD4+ T cells from blood. The receptors were gathered from a man younger than 35 with type 1 diabetes.

The V call is TRBV6-5, the J call TRBJ2-6; 8 bases line up with TRBD1. This CDR3 region has 15 residues. Germline lookup yields CDR1 MNHEY and CDR2 SVGAGI. The V segment lost 5 bases and the J segment 2 bases; nucleotides outside the gene matches: 2. In nucleotides, the CDR3 is TGTGCCAGCAGTCTACAGGGGGCTGGGGCCAACGTCCTGACTTTC. Amino acids: CASSLQGAGANVLTF.

The chain is built from TRBV5-4 and TRBJ1-1, with TRBD1 identical over 7 bases. V dropped 4 bases and J dropped 5; count of bases not matched to a gene: 11. CDR3 length equals 15 residues. Germline lookup yields CDR1 SGHNT and CDR2 YYREEE (reference sequence). DNA for the CDR3: TGTGCCAGCAGCCTAGGTGACAGGGCCGGGACTGAAGCTTTCTTT. Amino acid sequence: CASSLGDRAGTEAFF.

The chain combines TRBV28 with TRBJ1-1, with 8 nucleotides matching TRBD1. This CDR3 spans 16 amino acids. With V trimmed by 6 bases and J by 0 bases, 9 bases remained unmatched. Germline CDR1 MDHEN, CDR2 SYDVKM. CDR3 amino acids: CASSLPMTGVNTEAFF. CDR3 coding DNA: TGTGCCAGCAGCCTTCCCATGACAGGGGTGAACACTGAAGCTTTCTTT. Complete variable domain (other parts from reference TRBV28 and TRBJ1-1): DVKVTQSSRYLVKRTGEKVFLECVQDMDHENMFWYRQDPGLGLRLIYFSYDVKMKEKGDIPEGYSVSREKKERFSLILESASTNQTSMYLCASSLPMTGVNTEAFFGQGTRLTVV.

V and J are TRBV15 and TRBJ1-4; 8 positions match TRBD1. Germline CDR1 LNHNV, CDR2 YYDKDF (reference sequence). The junction had 6 bases not matched to a gene; V was cut back by 5 bases and J by 7 bases. There are 14 residues in the CDR3. CDR3 nucleotides: TGTGCCACCAGCCCACGGACAGGGAGTGAAAAACTGTTTTTT. This translates into CATSPRTGSEKLFF. The variable domain in full, completed from reference TRBV15 and TRBJ1-4, reads DAMVIQNPRYQVTQFGKPVTLSCSQTLNHNVMYWYQQKSSQAPKLLFHYYDKDFNNEADTPDNFQSRRPNTSFCFLDIRSPGLGDTAMYLCATSPRTGSEKLFFGSGTQLSVL.

Only a few counts were recorded for this clone. The gene calls are TRBV30 and TRBJ2-1; D uncertain. Trimming removed 8 bases from V and 4 bases from J, with 12 bases in between. Per germline, CDR1 GTSNPN and CDR2 SVGIG (reference sequence). The CDR3 covers 12 residues. CDR3 bases: TGTGCCGCCCGGGCCCTATACAATGAGCAGTTCTTC. It specifies CAARALYNEQFF. Together with reference TRBV30 and TRBJ2-1, the CDR3 gives the full variable domain: SQTIHQWPATLVQPVGSPLSLECTVEGTSNPNLYWYRQAAGRGLQLLFYSVGIGQISSEVPQNLSASRPQDRQFILSSKKLLLSDSGFYLCAARALYNEQFFGPGTRLTVL.

This clone was detected a few times. CDR3 sequence: CAWSVSGGSTDTQYF. The CDR3 DNA reads as TGTGCCTGGAGTGTATCGGGGGGCAGCACAGATACGCAGTATTTT. The genes are TRBV30 and TRBJ2-3, with TRBD2 as a possible D gene (7 bases). V lost 0 bases to trimming and J lost 0 bases, with 10 bases between them. This CDR3 contains 15 residues. Germline loops: CDR1 GTSNPN, CDR2 SVGIG (reference sequence).

A note on this clone: Other DNA sequences in this sample translate to the same CDR3. The rearrangement links TRBV30 to TRBJ2-7; D gene ambiguous. V was cut by 1 base and J by 1 base, with 5 bases left in between. CDR3 length: 12 residues. CDR1 is GTSNPN and CDR2 is SVGIG in the germline V gene (reference sequence). CDR3 bases: TGTGCCTGGAGTGGTGGTTCCTACGAGCAGTACTTC. Encoded protein: CAWSGGSYEQYF.

This clone has only a few counts. The chain uses TRBV28 and TRBJ1-2, with D uncertain. Germline CDR1 MDHEN, CDR2 SYDVKM. This CDR3 region has 15 residues. The V end was cut by 6 bases, the J end by 6 bases, with 20 bases between. CDR3 bases: TGTGCCAGCAGCTCCTCTTGGACGGAGACCCATGGCTACACCTTC. Amino acids: CASSSSWTETHGYTF.

The chain is built from TRBV5-8 and TRBJ2-2; TRBD1 or TRBD2 may be the D gene (5 bases each). The germline CDR1 and CDR2 sequences are SGHTS and YDEGEE. Trimming shortened V by 7 bases and J by 4 bases, and 17 bases separated the two germline ends. The CDR3 runs to 15 residues. In DNA, the CDR3 is TGTGCCAGCCCCATGTGGGGACCCATCACCGGGGAGCTGTTTTTT. Protein product: CASPMWGPITGELFF.

This clone came up a few times. The rearrangement joins TRBV10-3 to TRBJ1-6, with D perhaps matching TRBD1 (5 bases). The CDR3 loop spans 12 amino acids. The V end was cut by 11 bases, the J end by 6 bases, with 11 bases between. Germline V gene data show CDR1 as ENHRY and CDR2 as SYGVKD. Here the CDR3 DNA reads TGTGCCGCGCGGGGGATTAATTCACCCCTCCACTTT. Protein product: CAARGINSPLHF.

The J gene is TRBJ2-3, the V gene TRBV7-2; D uncertain. This CDR3 spans 12 amino acids. V dropped 4 bases and J dropped 4 bases, with 6 bases sitting between them. The germline gives CDR1 SGHTA, CDR2 FQGNSA. In DNA, the CDR3 is TGTGCCAGCAGCTCCAGTTCAGATACGCAGTATTTT. Amino acids: CASSSSSDTQYF.

The chain recombines TRBV18 with TRBJ2-3; D not resolved. The CDR3 consists of 15 residues. Germline V gene lookup returns CDR1 KGHSH and CDR2 LQKENI. V lost 0 bases and J 6 bases, leaving 13 bases between the germline ends. CDR3 in DNA: TGTGCCAGCTCACCACCGGGTCCCCTAAGGGATACGCAGTATTTT. Its protein is CASSPPGPLRDTQYF. Drawing the rest from reference TRBV18 and TRBJ2-3, the complete variable domain is NAGVMQNPRHLVRRRGQEARLRCSPMKGHSHVYWYRQLPEEGLKFMVYLQKENIIDESGMPKERFSAEFPKEGPSILRIQQVVRGDSAAYFCASSPPGPLRDTQYFGPGTRLTVL.

This clone occurred a few times. This sequence joins TRBV19 and TRBJ1-6; unclear D gene. The CDR3 covers 13 residues. Trimming cost V 5 bases and J 6 bases, with 8 bases left between them. Per the germline V gene, CDR1 is LNHDA and CDR2 is SQIVND (reference sequence). CDR3 region: CASSLGANSPLHF. The CDR3 nucleotides read TGTGCCAGTAGTTTGGGTGCTAATTCACCCCTCCACTTT.

This clone was seen a few times. The chain carries TRBV2 and TRBJ2-5; TRBD1 matches 7 bases. The J segment lost 1 base and the V segment lost 4 bases, leaving 3 bases of the junction unmatched. CDR1 and CDR2 from the germline V gene are SNHLY and FYNNEI. There are 14 residues in the CDR3. Written as DNA, the CDR3 is TGTGCCAGCAGTGGTGACAGGGTCCAAGAGACCCAGTACTTC. Translation gives CASSGDRVQETQYF.

This chain connects TRBV5-1 to TRBJ1-1; 7 bases are a match to TRBD1. Germline V CDR1 and CDR2: SGHRS, YFSETQ. V trimming: 6 bases; J trimming: 0 bases; junction bases outside the gene matches: 8. The CDR3 covers 15 residues. This CDR3 reads CASKGTEIMNTEAFF. The CDR3 nucleotides are TGCGCCAGCAAGGGGACAGAGATCATGAACACTGAAGCTTTCTTT.

Only a few counts were recorded for this clone. This chain links TRBV2 with TRBJ1-1; a possible D gene is TRBD1 (5 bases). The ends were cut back, 7 bases at V and 1 base at J, with 13 bases in the middle. This CDR3 has 14 amino acids. From germline, CDR1 is SNHLY and CDR2 FYNNEI. CDR3 region: CASIAGQGNTEAFF. CDR3 bases: TGTGCCAGCATCGCGGGCCAGGGGAACACTGAAGCTTTCTTT. Full variable domain (remainder filled in from reference TRBV2 and TRBJ1-1): EPEVTQTPSHQVTQMGQEVILRCVPISNHLYFYWYRQILGQKVEFLVSFYNNEISEKSEIFDDQFSVERPDGSNFTLKIRSTKLEDSAMYFCASIAGQGNTEAFFGQGTRLTVV.

This clone was detected a few times. The chain links TRBV11-1 to TRBJ2-2; 9 bases are shared with TRBD1. The CDR3 consists of 15 residues. In germline, CDR1 is SGHAT, CDR2 FQDESV (reference sequence). V was pared by 5 bases and J by 5 bases, with 6 bases of the junction left unmatched. The CDR3 reads CASSLQQGATGELFF. The CDR3 DNA reads TGTGCCAGCAGCCTACAACAGGGGGCAACCGGGGAGCTGTTTTTT. Combining the CDR3 with reference TRBV11-1 and TRBJ2-2 gives the whole variable domain EAEVAQSPRYKITEKSQAVAFWCDPISGHATLYWYRQILGQGPELLVQFQDESVVDDSQLPKDRFSAERLKGVDSTLKIQPAELGDSAMYLCASSLQQGATGELFFGEGSRLTVL.

V gene TRBV5-1 combines with J gene TRBJ2-1; 12 bases fit TRBD2. CDR3 length: 18 amino acids. Germline CDR1 and CDR2: SGHRS and YFSETQ. The J segment lost 1 base and the V segment lost 2 bases, leaving 7 bases of the junction unmatched. CDR3 DNA: TGCGCCAGCAGCTTCTTTCGGACTAGCGGGGAGTCCTACAATGAGCAGTTCTTC. It yields the protein CASSFFRTSGESYNEQFF.

The V call is TRBV5-1, the J call TRBJ2-7, with 11 bases lining up with TRBD2. Germline CDR1 SGHRS, CDR2 YFSETQ. After removal of 2 bases from V and 3 bases from J, the junction contained 1 base not matched to a gene. The CDR3 runs to 14 residues. The CDR3 DNA reads as TGCGCCAGCAGCTTCGGACTAGCGGGCTACGAGCAGTACTTC. Protein: CASSFGLAGYEQYF.

This clone was seen more than once but under ten times. The rearrangement links TRBV6-6 to TRBJ1-1; 7 bases are a match to TRBD1. Germline CDR1 MNHNY, CDR2 SVGAGI (reference sequence). V was pared by 5 bases and J by 4 bases, with 13 bases of the junction left unmatched. CDR3 length: 16 residues. Here the CDR3 DNA reads TGTGCCAGCAGTGGAGGACAGGTAGGGTTCTCCACTGAAGCTTTCTTT. Amino acid sequence: CASSGGQVGFSTEAFF.

V usage is TRBV6-5 and J usage is TRBJ1-1; D remains ambiguous. The CDR3 extends over 13 amino acids. Per germline, CDR1 MNHEY and CDR2 SVGAGI. The ends were cut back, 7 bases at V and 1 base at J, with 10 bases in the middle. As DNA, the CDR3 is TGTGCCAGCACCACATCGTGGAACACTGAAGCTTTCTTT. It is translated as CASTTSWNTEAFF.

In this sample, this clone turned up a few times. The chain carries TRBV7-6 and TRBJ2-1; the D gene is possibly TRBD1 (5 bases). V was clipped by 5 bases and J by 4 bases, with 18 bases between them. The CDR3 sequence is 16 residues long. CDR1 is SGHVS and CDR2 is FNYEAQ in the germline V gene. CDR3 loop: CASSDKGLMGYNEQFF. CDR3 coding DNA: TGTGCCAGCAGCGACAAGGGGTTAATGGGGTACAATGAGCAGTTCTTC.

This clone has only a few counts. The rearrangement uses TRBV29-1 and TRBJ1-5; D gene unclear. Germline-derived CDR1 and CDR2 are SQVTM and ANQGSEA. The CDR3 extends over 12 amino acids. V was shortened by 7 bases and J by 3 bases, with 10 bases between the two germline ends. CDR3 in DNA: TGCAGCGCTGGGGAGATCAATCAGCCCCAGCATTTT. Its protein is CSAGEINQPQHF.